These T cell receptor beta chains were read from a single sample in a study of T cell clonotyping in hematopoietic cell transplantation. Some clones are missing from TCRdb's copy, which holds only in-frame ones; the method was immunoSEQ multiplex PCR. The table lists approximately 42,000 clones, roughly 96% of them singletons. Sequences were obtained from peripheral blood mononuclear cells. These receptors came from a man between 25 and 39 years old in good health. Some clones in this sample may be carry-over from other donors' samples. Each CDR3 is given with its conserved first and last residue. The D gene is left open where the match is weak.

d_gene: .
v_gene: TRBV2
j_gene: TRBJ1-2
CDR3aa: CASSPPTSGYTF

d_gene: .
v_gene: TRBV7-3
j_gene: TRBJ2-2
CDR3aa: CASSFLPSGTQNTGELFF

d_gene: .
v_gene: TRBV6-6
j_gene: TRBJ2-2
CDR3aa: CASSQGSGELFF

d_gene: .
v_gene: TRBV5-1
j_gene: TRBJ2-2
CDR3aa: CASREPSQAGELFF

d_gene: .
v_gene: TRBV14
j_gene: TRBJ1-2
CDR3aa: CASSPGEVGYGYTF

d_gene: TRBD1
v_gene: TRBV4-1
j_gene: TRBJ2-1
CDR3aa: CASSPLGQLNDNEQFF

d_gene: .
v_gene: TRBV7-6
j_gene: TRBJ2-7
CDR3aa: CASSLAGTSYEQYF

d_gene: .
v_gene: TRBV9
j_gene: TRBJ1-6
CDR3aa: CASSVQSSNSPLHF

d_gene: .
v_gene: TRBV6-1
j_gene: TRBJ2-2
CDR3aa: CASSELGQYTPGELFF

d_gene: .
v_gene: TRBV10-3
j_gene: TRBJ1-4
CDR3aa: CAISESLGTAQEKLFF

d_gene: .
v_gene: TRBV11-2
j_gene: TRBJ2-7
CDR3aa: CASSLDPGMDEQYF

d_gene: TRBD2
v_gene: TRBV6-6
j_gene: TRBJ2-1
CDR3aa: CASSYSGRVMNEQFF

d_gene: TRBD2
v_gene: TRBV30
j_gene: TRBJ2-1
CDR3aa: CAWVDLGLAINEQFF

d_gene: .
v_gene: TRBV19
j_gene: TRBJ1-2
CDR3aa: CASSIRERRAKGYTF

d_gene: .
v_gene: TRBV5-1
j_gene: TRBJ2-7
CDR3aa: CASSLDSYTYEQYF

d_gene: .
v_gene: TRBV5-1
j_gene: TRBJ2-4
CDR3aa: CASSLGGRENIQYF

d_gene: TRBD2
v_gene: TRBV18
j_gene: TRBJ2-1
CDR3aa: CASSPRTSGRNEQFF

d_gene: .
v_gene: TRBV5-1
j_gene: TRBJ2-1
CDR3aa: CASSLEGEQFF

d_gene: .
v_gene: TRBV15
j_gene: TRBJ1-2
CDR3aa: CATSRDPLGGGYTF

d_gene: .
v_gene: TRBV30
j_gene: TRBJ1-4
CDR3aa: CAWSVHQGLGEKLFF

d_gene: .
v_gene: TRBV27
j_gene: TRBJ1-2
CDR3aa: CASSWGAANYGYTF

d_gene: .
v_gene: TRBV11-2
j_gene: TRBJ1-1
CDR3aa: CASSFGAALSEAFF

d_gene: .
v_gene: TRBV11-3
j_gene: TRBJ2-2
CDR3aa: CASSLGGWASAGELFF

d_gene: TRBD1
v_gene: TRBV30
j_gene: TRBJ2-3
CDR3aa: CAWSVDRGPDTQYF

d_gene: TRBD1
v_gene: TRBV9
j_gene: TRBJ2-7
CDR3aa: CASSESPGTAYEQYF

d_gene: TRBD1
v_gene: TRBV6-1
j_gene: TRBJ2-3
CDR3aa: CASRPDRGSTDTQYF

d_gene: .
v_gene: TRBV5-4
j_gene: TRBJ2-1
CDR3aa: CASSLYGGDEQFF

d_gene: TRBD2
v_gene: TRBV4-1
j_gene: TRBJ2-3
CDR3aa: CASSPTPLARPDTQYF